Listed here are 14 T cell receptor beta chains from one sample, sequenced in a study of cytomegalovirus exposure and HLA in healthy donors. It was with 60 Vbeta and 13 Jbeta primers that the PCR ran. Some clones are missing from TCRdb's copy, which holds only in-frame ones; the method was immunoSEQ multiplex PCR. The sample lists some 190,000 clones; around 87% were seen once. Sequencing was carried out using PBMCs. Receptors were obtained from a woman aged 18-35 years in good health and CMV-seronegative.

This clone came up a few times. CDR3 nucleotide sequence: TGTGCCAGCAGCTTGAGCCATGAGCAGTTCTTC. It encodes CASSLSHEQFF. This rearrangement joins TRBV5-4 to TRBJ2-1, with D unclear. CDR1 and CDR2 (germline): SGHNT, YYREEE (reference sequence). This CDR3 contains 11 residues. V shed 1 base and J shed 8 bases, with 4 bases lying between them.

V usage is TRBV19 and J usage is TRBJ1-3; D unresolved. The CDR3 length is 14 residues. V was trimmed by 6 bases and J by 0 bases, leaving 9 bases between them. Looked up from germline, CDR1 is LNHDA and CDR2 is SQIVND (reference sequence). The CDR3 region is CASRTMTSGNTIYF. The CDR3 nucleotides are TGTGCCAGTAGGACAATGACCTCTGGAAACACCATATATTTT.

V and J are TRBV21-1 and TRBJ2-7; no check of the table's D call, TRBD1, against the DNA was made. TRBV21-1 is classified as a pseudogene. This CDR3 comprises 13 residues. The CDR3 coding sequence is TGTGCCAGCAGCAGTAACAGCTCCTACGAGCAGTACTTC. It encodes CASSSNSSYEQYF.

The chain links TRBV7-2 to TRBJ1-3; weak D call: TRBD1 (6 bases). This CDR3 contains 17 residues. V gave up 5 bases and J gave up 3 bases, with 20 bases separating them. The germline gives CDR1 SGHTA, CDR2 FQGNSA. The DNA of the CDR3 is TGTGCCAGCAGCCGAGGCGGGTGGGGGCTAGGTGGAAACACCATATATTTT. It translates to CASSRGGWGLGGNTIYF.

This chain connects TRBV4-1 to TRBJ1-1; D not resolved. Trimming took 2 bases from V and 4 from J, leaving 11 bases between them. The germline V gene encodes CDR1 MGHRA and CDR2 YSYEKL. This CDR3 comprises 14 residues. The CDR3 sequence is CASSQWKRSTEAFF. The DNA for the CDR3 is TGCGCCAGCAGCCAATGGAAGAGGAGCACTGAAGCTTTCTTT.

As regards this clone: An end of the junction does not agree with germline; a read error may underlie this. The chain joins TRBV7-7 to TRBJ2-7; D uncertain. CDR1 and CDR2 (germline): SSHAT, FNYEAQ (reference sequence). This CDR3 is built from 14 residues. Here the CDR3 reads CASSLNHGSYEQYF. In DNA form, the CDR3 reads TGTGCTAGCAGCTTAAACCACGGCTCCTACGAGCAGTACTTC.

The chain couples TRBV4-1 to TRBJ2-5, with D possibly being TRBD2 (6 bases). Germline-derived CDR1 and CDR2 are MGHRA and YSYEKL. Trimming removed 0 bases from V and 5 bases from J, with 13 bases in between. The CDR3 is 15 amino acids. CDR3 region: CASSQDRRGGETQYF. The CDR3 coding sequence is TGCGCCAGCAGCCAAGATCGGCGAGGAGGGGAGACCCAGTACTTC.

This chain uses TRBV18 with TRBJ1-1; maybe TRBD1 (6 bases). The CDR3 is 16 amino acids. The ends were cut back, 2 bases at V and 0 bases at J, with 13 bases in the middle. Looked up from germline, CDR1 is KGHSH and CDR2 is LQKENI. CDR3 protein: CASSPFDAGVNTEAFF. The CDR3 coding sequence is TGTGCCAGCTCACCATTCGATGCAGGGGTGAACACTGAAGCTTTCTTT.

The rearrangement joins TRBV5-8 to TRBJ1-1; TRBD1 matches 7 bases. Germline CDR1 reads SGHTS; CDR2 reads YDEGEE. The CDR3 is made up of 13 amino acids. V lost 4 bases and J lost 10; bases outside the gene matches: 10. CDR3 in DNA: TGTGCCAGCAGCCTTCTTCCGGCAGGGGGAGCTTTCTTT. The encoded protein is CASSLLPAGGAFF. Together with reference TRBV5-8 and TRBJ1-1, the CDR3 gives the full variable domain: EAGVTQSPTHLIKTRGQQATLRCSPISGHTSVYWYQQALGLGLQFLLWYDEGEERNRGNFPPRFSGRQFPNYSSELNVNALELEDSALYLCASSLLPAGGAFFGQGTRLTVV.

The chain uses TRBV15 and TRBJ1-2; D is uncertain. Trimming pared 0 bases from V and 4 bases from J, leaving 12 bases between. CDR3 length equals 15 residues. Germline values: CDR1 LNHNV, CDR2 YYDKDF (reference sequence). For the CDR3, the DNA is TGTGCCACCAGCAGAGATTCGGCAGAGGTCTATGGCTACACCTTC. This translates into CATSRDSAEVYGYTF.

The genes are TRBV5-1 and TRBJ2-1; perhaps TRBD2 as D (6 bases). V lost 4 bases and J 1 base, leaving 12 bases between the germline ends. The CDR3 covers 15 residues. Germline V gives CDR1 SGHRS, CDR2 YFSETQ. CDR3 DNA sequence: TGCGCCAGCAGCCCGGTTAGCGGTTCCTACAATGAGCAGTTCTTC. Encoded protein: CASSPVSGSYNEQFF. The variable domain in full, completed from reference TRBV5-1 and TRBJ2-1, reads KAGVTQTPRYLIKTRGQQVTLSCSPISGHRSVSWYQQTPGQGLQFLFEYFSETQRNKGNFPGRFSGRQFSNSRSEMNVSTLELGDSALYLCASSPVSGSYNEQFFGPGTRLTVL.

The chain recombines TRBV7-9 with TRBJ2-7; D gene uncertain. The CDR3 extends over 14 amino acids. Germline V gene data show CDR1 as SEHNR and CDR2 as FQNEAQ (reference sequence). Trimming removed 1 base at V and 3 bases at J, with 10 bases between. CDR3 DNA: TGTGCCAGCAGCTTAGGGTTTCGTAGCTACGAGCAGTACTTC. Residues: CASSLGFRSYEQYF.

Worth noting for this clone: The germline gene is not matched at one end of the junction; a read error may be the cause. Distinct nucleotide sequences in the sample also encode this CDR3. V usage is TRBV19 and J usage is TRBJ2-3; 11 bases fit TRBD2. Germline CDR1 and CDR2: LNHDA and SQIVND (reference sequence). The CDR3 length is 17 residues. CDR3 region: CASSMIPSGRSTDTQYF. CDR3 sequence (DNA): TGTGCCAGTAGTATGATCCCTAGCGGGAGGAGCACAGATACGCAGTATTTC.

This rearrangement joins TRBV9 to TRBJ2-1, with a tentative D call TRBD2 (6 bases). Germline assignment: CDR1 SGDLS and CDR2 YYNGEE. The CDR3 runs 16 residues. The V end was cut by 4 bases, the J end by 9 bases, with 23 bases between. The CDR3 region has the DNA TGTGCCAGCAGCCCCCCCGGAGGCGCTGGGGGGAGTGAGCAGTTCTTC. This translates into CASSPPGGAGGSEQFF.